The T cell receptor (beta chain) described here comes from a study of T cells after yellow fever vaccination. Study-wide points: Subsequent to the booster, the majority of primary-vaccination clones reappeared (96% CD4, 80% to 90% CD8). Just a small share of clonotypes turned up in the CD4 compartment as well as the CD8 compartment.

As TCR cDNA was made by 5'RACE template switching, a universal primer site and UMIs were added. Each CDR3 protein gets one entry after TCRdb re-called the 5' RACE reads with MiXCR. The sample lists 200,000 or so distinct CDR3 sequences; 6.7% were seen once. The V gene end was trimmed by 6 bases and the J gene end by 2 bases; junction bases not matched to a gene: 7. Germline V gene lookup returns CDR1 DFQATT and CDR2 SNEGSKA (reference sequence). The CDR3 runs to 16 residues. With regard to this clonotype: Its antigen remains unknown.

This material consisted of CD4+ T cells sorted from PBMCs, taken on the day of the yellow fever booster vaccination. V usage is TRBV20-1 and J usage is TRBJ2-6, with 10 bases that match TRBD1. This sequence was found in a young man who received the YFV17D yellow fever vaccine. CDR3 DNA sequence: TGCAGTGCAGGGACAGGGGTTTTCCCTGGGGCCAACGTCCTGACTTTC. It specifies CSAGTGVFPGANVLTF.